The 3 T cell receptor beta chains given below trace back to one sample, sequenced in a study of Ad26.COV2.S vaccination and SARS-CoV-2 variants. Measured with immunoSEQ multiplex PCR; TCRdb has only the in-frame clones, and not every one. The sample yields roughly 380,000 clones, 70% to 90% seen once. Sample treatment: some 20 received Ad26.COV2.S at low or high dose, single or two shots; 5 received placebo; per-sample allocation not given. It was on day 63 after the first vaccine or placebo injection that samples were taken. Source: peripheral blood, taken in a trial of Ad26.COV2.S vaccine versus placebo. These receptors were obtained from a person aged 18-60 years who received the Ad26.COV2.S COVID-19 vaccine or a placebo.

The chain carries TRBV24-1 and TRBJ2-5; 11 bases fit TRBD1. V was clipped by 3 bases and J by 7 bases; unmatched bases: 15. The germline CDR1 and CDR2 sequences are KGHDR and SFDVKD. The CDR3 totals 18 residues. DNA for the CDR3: TGTGCCACCAGTGATGGAGGACAGGGGGCATCAAAAATAGGGACCCAGTACTTC. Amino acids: CATSDGGQGASKIGTQYF.

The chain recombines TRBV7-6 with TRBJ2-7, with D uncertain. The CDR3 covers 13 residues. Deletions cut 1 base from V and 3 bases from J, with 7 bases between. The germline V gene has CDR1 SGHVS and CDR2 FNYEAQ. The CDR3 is CASSLGPNYEQYF. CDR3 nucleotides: TGTGCCAGCAGCTTAGGGCCGAACTACGAGCAGTACTTC.

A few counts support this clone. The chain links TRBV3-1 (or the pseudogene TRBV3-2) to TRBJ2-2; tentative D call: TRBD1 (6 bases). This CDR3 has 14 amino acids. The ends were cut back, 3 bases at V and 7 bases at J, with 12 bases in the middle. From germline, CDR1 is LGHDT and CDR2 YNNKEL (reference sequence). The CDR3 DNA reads TGTGCCAGCAGCCAGACCGAGGGGGTCGGGGAGCTGTTTTTT. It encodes CASSQTEGVGELFF.